A single TCR beta chain is shown here with its context. The sample belongs to a study of OX40 agonist ivuxolimab in advanced cancers. Per germline, CDR1 SNHLY and CDR2 FYNNEI. J was trimmed by 7 bases and V by 4 bases; bases with no gene match: 6. There are 14 residues in the CDR3. TCRdb's copy holds only in-frame clones and misses some; the assay was immunoSEQ multiplex PCR. The table shows about 59,000 clones, with 87% occurring only once. The sequences come from CD4+ or CD8+ T cells sorted from blood, collected in a trial of the OX40 agonist ivuxolimab. The TCR was taken from an adult with an advanced solid tumor such as melanoma, head and neck, liver or kidney cancer. The chain joins TRBV2 to TRBJ2-1, with 8 bases fitting TRBD2. The CDR3 sequence: CASSAGLVLNEQFF. CDR3 nucleotides: TGTGCCAGCAGTGCGGGACTAGTGTTAAATGAGCAGTTCTTC.